This T cell receptor (beta chain) derives from a study of blood T cell repertoires in COVID-19. Whole-study context: Samples representing acute and convalescent COVID-19 were sourced from the United States, Italy and Spain. The analysed material was cDNA or gDNA that came from T cells, B-cell-depleted T cells, or PBMCs.

Original methodology: By means of reference gene primer amplification, nucleated cell counts were estimated. Repertoires were generated with immunoSEQ multiplex PCR, while TCRdb's copy carries only in-frame clones and drops some. D and trimming come from the DNA, and the V and J calls and clone size come from that table. The table lists roughly 150,000 clones, under 85% of them singletons. After removal of 0 bases from V and 7 bases from J, the junction contained 8 bases not matched to a gene. The germline V gene encodes CDR1 LNHDA and CDR2 SQIVND (reference sequence). CDR3 length: 17 amino acids. The specimen was peripheral blood. The source is a woman older than 75 with acute or convalescent COVID-19. This chain uses TRBV19 with TRBJ1-4; TRBD1 agrees at 10 bases. CDR3 DNA: TGTGCCAGTAGTATAGAACGACCGGGACAGGGGACTGAAAAACTGTTTTTT. This codes for CASSIERPGQGTEKLFF. The whole variable domain, filled in from reference TRBV19 and TRBJ1-4, reads DGGITQSPKYLFRKEGQNVTLSCEQNLNHDAMYWYRQDPGQGLRLIYYSQIVNDFQKGDIAEGYSVSREKKESFPLTVTSAQKNPTAFYLCASSIERPGQGTEKLFFGSGTQLSVL.